This TCR beta chain originates from a study of PD-L1 blockade in urothelial cancer. Study-wide context: Patients started atezolizumab around 2014, 1,200 mg intravenously every 3 weeks.

There are 15 residues in the CDR3. Germline loops: CDR1 LNHDA, CDR2 SQIVND (reference sequence). The V end was cut by 5 bases, the J end by 4 bases, with 15 bases between. TCRdb's copy holds only in-frame clones and misses some; the assay was immunoSEQ multiplex PCR. The repertoire includes 30,000 to 40,000 clones, 75% to 95% of them detected once, and around 7.7% sits in the top ten. Patients each gave 1 to 8 samples, pretreatment and on-treatment. The V gene is TRBV19, the J gene TRBJ2-1, with TRBD2 as a possible D gene (6 bases). Sequenced material: PBMCs, taken around atezolizumab (anti-PD-L1) treatment. The origin of this receptor is a man in his 70s with urothelial cancer. The CDR3 DNA reads TGTGCCAGTAGTCCCTCCAGGAGGGTATACAATGAGCAGTTCTTC. Translation: CASSPSRRVYNEQFF.